This TCR beta chain was documented in a study of blood T cells in healthy people across ages. A second PCR, run for roughly 7 to 12 cycles, used a sample-barcoded 5' primer plus a J-beta primer mix. Each TCR beta cDNA got a 12-nucleotide random molecular identifier. The study obtained at least 3 million CDR3-containing paired-end reads from every sample. Using its own MiXCR run on the 5' RACE reads, TCRdb lists one record per CDR3 protein. The table lists 650,000 to 700,000 distinct CDR3 sequences, roughly half of them singletons. There are many counts of this clonotype. Its antigen is undetermined. Germline V gene lookup returns CDR1 SEHNR and CDR2 FQNEAQ (reference sequence). V dropped 0 bases and J dropped 0; count of bases not matched to a gene: 2. The CDR3 consists of 17 residues. Whole-study findings and limits: Measured against age, TCR beta diversity per million T cells decreased in a roughly linear manner.

Sequenced: blood. This TCR was recovered from a woman at least 80 years old in good health. The J gene is TRBJ2-1, the V gene TRBV7-9, with 10 bases lining up with TRBD2. CDR3 bases: TGTGCCAGCAGCTTAGCTAGCGGGGGGTTCTCCTACAATGAGCAGTTCTTC. Translating gives CASSLASGGFSYNEQFF.